The 9 T cell receptor beta chains presented below share a single source sample, sequenced in a study of PD-L1 blockade in urothelial cancer. Time point reported: pretreatment peripheral blood. The data were produced by immunoSEQ multiplex PCR, yet TCRdb's version contains in-frame clones alone and is incomplete. The table lists roughly 50,000 clones, around 72% of them singletons. The material sequenced was PBMCs, taken around atezolizumab (anti-PD-L1) treatment. The receptor set was obtained from a man between 65 and 80 years old with urothelial cancer.

The V and J genes are TRBV29-1 and TRBJ1-2, with TRBD1 as a possible D gene (6 bases). This CDR3 region has 13 residues. V shed 1 base and J shed 5 bases, with 11 bases lying between them. CDR1 is SQVTM, CDR2 ANQGSEA, per germline. DNA of the CDR3: TGCAGCGTTGAAGGCGGGCAGGGGTATGGCTACACCTTC. It specifies CSVEGGQGYGYTF.

The chain uses TRBV7-8 and TRBJ2-3, with a tentative D call TRBD1 (6 bases). Germline CDR1 is SGHVS and CDR2 is FQNEAQ. V was trimmed by 1 base and J by 6 bases, leaving 14 bases between them. CDR3 size: 15 residues. In nucleotides, the CDR3 is TGTGCCAGCAGCTTAGTCGATTGGCAGGGGGATACGCAGTATTTT. This codes for CASSLVDWQGDTQYF.

The rearrangement uses TRBV5-1 and TRBJ2-7, with D possibly TRBD2 on 5 matching bases. The CDR3 is made up of 13 amino acids. Per germline, CDR1 SGHRS and CDR2 YFSETQ. Trimming stripped 1 base from V and 4 bases from J, with 9 bases between. The CDR3 loop is CASSLRPGYEQYF. CDR3 in DNA: TGCGCCAGCAGCTTGCGTCCGGGATACGAGCAGTACTTC.

V and J are TRBV2 and TRBJ1-1, with a weak D call TRBD1 (5 bases). CDR1 and CDR2 (germline): SNHLY, FYNNEI. CDR3 length: 17 residues. Trimming left V 6 bases short and J 0 bases short, with 20 bases between. The DNA of the CDR3 is TGTGCCAGCAGACCCGACAGTGGGATCTTAATGAACACTGAAGCTTTCTTT. Translating gives CASRPDSGILMNTEAFF.

The chain uses TRBV5-4 and TRBJ1-6; 9 positions match TRBD1. Trimming cost V 3 bases and J 5 bases; bases outside gene matches: 6. This CDR3 contains 16 residues. Looked up from germline, CDR1 is SGHNT and CDR2 is YYREEE (reference sequence). This chain's CDR3 is CASSSGGTGHNSPLHF. The CDR3 DNA reads TGTGCCAGCAGCTCGGGTGGGACAGGGCATAATTCACCCCTCCACTTT.

This chain uses TRBV6-1 with TRBJ1-5; possibly TRBD1 for D (6 bases). The germline V gene encodes CDR1 MNHNS and CDR2 SASEGT. The V gene lost 4 bases and the J gene lost 9 bases, with 16 bases spanning the gap. This CDR3 region has 14 residues. The CDR3 DNA follows: TGTGCCAGCAGTGCACGGGACACAGCGAGGCCCCAGCATTTT. Its protein is CASSARDTARPQHF.

The table lists this clone with a few counts. The V and J genes are TRBV19 and TRBJ2-7; possibly TRBD1 for D (6 bases). Trimming removed 5 bases from V and 7 bases from J, with 18 bases in between. CDR1 LNHDA and CDR2 SQIVND come from the germline V gene (reference sequence). The CDR3 runs 14 residues. The CDR3 reads CASSLTGLGWEQYF. The DNA of the CDR3 is TGTGCCAGTAGTTTAACAGGGCTTGGCTGGGAGCAGTACTTC. Supplemented by reference TRBV19 and TRBJ2-7, the full variable domain reads DGGITQSPKYLFRKEGQNVTLSCEQNLNHDAMYWYRQDPGQGLRLIYYSQIVNDFQKGDIAEGYSVSREKKESFPLTVTSAQKNPTAFYLCASSLTGLGWEQYFGPGTRLTVT.

The chain joins TRBV6-5 to TRBJ2-1; weak D call: TRBD2 (5 bases). Trimming shortened V by 9 bases and J by 6 bases, and 15 bases separated the two germline ends. The CDR3 totals 13 residues. Germline V lookup: CDR1 MNHEY, CDR2 SVGAGI. Here the CDR3 DNA reads TGTGCCAGGTGCCGAGGGTGGGCCAATGAGCAGTTCTTC. It translates to CARCRGWANEQFF.

The V call is TRBV18, the J call TRBJ2-2; no clear D gene. Trimming removed 0 bases at V and 4 bases at J, with 6 bases between. This CDR3 is built from 14 residues. The germline V gene has CDR1 KGHSH and CDR2 LQKENI. The CDR3 nucleotides read TGTGCCAGCTCACCACCGAGCGTCACCGGGGAGCTGTTTTTT. It yields the protein CASSPPSVTGELFF.